This TCR beta chain was found in a study of PD-1 blockade in classical Hodgkin lymphoma. The germline V gene has CDR1 SGHAT and CDR2 FQNNGV. The ends were cut back, 5 bases at V and 0 bases at J, with 17 bases in the middle. The CDR3 contains 18 residues. Only in-frame clones appear in the TCRdb table, and some are missing; sequencing was by immunoSEQ multiplex PCR. This sample has roughly 61,000 clones; 85% to 90% occur once, and the top ten carry over 14%. Relapse was seen in all patients after autologous stem cell transplantation, and brentuximab vedotin exposure was variable. The chain carries TRBV11-2 and TRBJ1-6, with TRBD1 as a possible D gene (6 bases). The receptor's source is a human donor with classical Hodgkin lymphoma. This specimen was peripheral blood mononuclear cells (PBMCs), taken at baseline. The CDR3 reads CASSPVTGQGSYNSPLHF. In DNA form, the CDR3 reads TGTGCCAGCAGCCCTGTTACAGGGCAGGGCTCCTATAATTCACCCCTCCACTTT.